The 2 T cell receptor beta chains below come from one sample, sequenced in a study of blood T cell repertoires in COVID-19. Sequencing was performed with immunoSEQ multiplex PCR; in TCRdb, only in-frame clones are kept and a portion is missing. The sample includes 300,000 or so clones, around 89% seen only once; the top ten take 6.9%. Sequenced input: peripheral blood. The origin of the receptors is a woman aged 30 to 39 who had recovered from COVID-19.

The chain uses TRBV7-2 and TRBJ2-7; 7 positions agree with TRBD1. The V and J ends lost 5 bases and 0 bases, in that order; junction bases with no gene match: 10. Germline V lookup: CDR1 SGHTA, CDR2 FQGNSA. CDR3 length equals 16 residues. CDR3 loop: CASSLLTGVGSYEQYF. CDR3 DNA sequence: TGTGCCAGCAGCCTACTTACAGGGGTAGGCTCCTACGAGCAGTACTTC. The whole variable domain, remainder taken from reference TRBV7-2 and TRBJ2-7, is GAGVSQSPSNKVTEKGKDVELRCDPISGHTALYWYRQSLGQGLEFLIYFQGNSAPDKSGLPSDRFSAERTGGSVSTLTIQRTQQEDSAVYLCASSLLTGVGSYEQYFGPGTRLTVT.

CDR3 amino acids: CASSQPAGAQETQYF. The CDR3 nucleotides are TGTGCCAGCAGCCAACCAGCGGGGGCCCAAGAGACCCAGTACTTC. This chain connects TRBV4-2 to TRBJ2-5; 8 positions match TRBD2. This CDR3 has 15 amino acids. Germline V CDR1 and CDR2: LGHNA, YNFKEQ. V shed 2 bases and J 1 base; nucleotides not matched to a gene: 3.